This TCR beta chain originates from a study of T cell repertoires in cytomegalovirus infection. Using its own MiXCR run on the reads, TCRdb lists one record per CDR3 protein. This table has roughly 100,000 distinct CDR3 sequences, approximately 17% appearing once. Points from the study as a whole: HLA-C-restricted CMV clonotypes gave the most frequent clonotype in two of eight donors.

Deletions cut 4 bases from V and 7 bases from J, with 8 bases between. This CDR3 region has 11 residues. CDR1 is SGHTA, CDR2 FQGNSA, per germline. This clonotype was detected a few times. Its antigen is still unknown. The sequencing input was PBMCs. The rearrangement links TRBV7-2 to TRBJ2-7; D perhaps matches TRBD1 (5 bases). The receptor's source is a human donor in good health (CMV status not recorded). Some clones in this sample may be carry-over from other donors' samples. This CDR3 is CASSSPGEQYF. In DNA form, the CDR3 reads TGTGCCAGCAGCTCCCCAGGGGAGCAGTACTTC. The full variable domain, completed using reference TRBV7-2 and TRBJ2-7, is GAGVSQSPSNKVTEKGKDVELRCDPISGHTALYWYRQSLGQGLEFLIYFQGNSAPDKSGLPSDRFSAERTGGSVSTLTIQRTQQEDSAVYLCASSSPGEQYFGPGTRLTVT.